Here is one T cell receptor beta chain with its context. The antigen remains undetermined. No conserved phenylalanine or tryptophan ends this CDR3, so it is likely a read error. This CDR3 is 15 amino acids long. Germline V gene sequence: CDR1 KGHSH, CDR2 LQKENI. V was pared by 4 bases and J by 5 bases, with 7 bases of the junction left unmatched. This sample was taken from a study of T cell repertoires in aging, cancer and after chemotherapy. The study, taken as a whole, reports: These repertoire data do not allow conclusions about immunological memory after chemotherapy.

A mixed TRB-A/B primer pool amplified rearranged TRB by multiplex touch-down PCR. TCRdb itself ran the multiplex PCR reads through MiXCR, one entry per CDR3 protein. The sample lists about 5,300 distinct CDR3 sequences; roughly two fifths were seen once. Peripheral blood genomic DNA, not sorted cells or RNA, was the template. The sequenced sample consisted of blood. The TCR was taken from a human donor with a blood cancer. The chain uses TRBV18 and TRBJ2-1, with TRBD2 matching 8 bases. CDR3 DNA: TGTGCCAGCTCACAAGGGGCGGGAGGAAACAATGAGCAGTTCTTA. This encodes CASSQGAGGNNEQFL.